This T cell receptor (beta chain) was observed in a study of CD8 T cells in ankylosing spondylitis. Findings and caveats of the study: There was a TCR beta motif, made of several highly homologous variants, that appeared characteristic of ankylosing spondylitis blood. Prior work had noted some motif variants in reactive arthritis blood and synovial fluid.

This clonotype was counted only a few times. Its specificity is unknown. The CDR3 consists of 14 residues. V was pared by 1 base and J by 8 bases, with 7 bases of the junction left unmatched. Looked up from germline, CDR1 is SGHNT and CDR2 is YENEEA. Construction of TCR beta libraries was performed using quantitative 5'-RACE with molecular barcodes. In TCRdb, the 5' RACE reads were re-called with MiXCR into one record per CDR3 protein. The table records a few hundred thousand distinct CDR3 sequences, 6.5% to 10% of them present only once. This rearrangement joins TRBV11-3 to TRBJ1-1; TRBD1 matches 7 bases. Sequencing input: blood, either unsorted or a sorted T cell fraction (not recorded which). The TCR comes from a male donor with ankylosing spondylitis. CDR3 nucleotide sequence: TGTGCCAGCAGCTTAGCTGCCGGGACAGCGGAAGCTTTCTTT. Translating it yields CASSLAAGTAEAFF.